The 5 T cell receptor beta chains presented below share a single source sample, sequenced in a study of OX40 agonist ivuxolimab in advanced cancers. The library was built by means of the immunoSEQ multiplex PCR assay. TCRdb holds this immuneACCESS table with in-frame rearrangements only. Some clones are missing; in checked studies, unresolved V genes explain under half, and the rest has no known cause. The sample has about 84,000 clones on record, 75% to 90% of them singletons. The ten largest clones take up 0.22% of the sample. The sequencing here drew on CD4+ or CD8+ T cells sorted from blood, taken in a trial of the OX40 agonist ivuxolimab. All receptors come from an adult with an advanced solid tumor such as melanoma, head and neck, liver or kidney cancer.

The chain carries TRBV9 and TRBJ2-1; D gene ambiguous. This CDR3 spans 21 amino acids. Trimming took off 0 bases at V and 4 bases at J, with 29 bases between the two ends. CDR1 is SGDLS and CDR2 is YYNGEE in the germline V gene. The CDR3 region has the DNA TGTGCCAGCAGCGTAGCTACCGTAAGGACCCTCCCGAATGGCCGATACAATGAGCAGTTCTTC. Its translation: CASSVATVRTLPNGRYNEQFF. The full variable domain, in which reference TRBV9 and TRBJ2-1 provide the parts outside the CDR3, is DSGVTQTPKHLITATGQRVTLRCSPRSGDLSVYWYQQSLDQGLQFLIQYYNGEERAKGNILERFSAQQFPDLHSELNLSSLELGDSALYFCASSVATVRTLPNGRYNEQFFGPGTRLTVL.

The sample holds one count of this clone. The CDR3 DNA sequence: TGTGCCAGCTGCGTGTTCTCCTACGAGCAGTACTTC. Amino acids: CASCVFSYEQYF. The gene calls are TRBV28 and TRBJ2-7; no clear D. Germline V gene lookup returns CDR1 MDHEN and CDR2 SYDVKM. CDR3 length: 12 residues. V gave up 8 bases and J gave up 0 bases, with 8 bases separating them.

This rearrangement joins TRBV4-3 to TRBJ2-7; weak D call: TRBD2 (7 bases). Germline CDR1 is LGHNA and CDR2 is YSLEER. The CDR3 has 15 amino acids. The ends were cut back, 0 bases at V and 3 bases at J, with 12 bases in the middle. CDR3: CASSQEKGGFYEQYF. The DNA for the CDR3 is TGCGCCAGCAGCCAAGAGAAGGGGGGGTTCTACGAGCAGTACTTC.

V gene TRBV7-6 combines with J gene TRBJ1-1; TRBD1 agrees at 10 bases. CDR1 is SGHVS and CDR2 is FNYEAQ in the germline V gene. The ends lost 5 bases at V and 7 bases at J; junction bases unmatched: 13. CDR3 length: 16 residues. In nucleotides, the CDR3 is TGTGCCAGCAGCGTAAATGCCGGGACAGGGGATGTTGAAGCTTTCTTT. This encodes CASSVNAGTGDVEAFF.

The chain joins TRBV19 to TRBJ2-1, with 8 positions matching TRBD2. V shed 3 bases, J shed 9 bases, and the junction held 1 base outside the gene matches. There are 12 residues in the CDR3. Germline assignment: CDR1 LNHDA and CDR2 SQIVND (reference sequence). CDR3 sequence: CASSISGVEQFF. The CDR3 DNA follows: TGTGCCAGTAGTATTAGCGGGGTTGAGCAGTTCTTC.